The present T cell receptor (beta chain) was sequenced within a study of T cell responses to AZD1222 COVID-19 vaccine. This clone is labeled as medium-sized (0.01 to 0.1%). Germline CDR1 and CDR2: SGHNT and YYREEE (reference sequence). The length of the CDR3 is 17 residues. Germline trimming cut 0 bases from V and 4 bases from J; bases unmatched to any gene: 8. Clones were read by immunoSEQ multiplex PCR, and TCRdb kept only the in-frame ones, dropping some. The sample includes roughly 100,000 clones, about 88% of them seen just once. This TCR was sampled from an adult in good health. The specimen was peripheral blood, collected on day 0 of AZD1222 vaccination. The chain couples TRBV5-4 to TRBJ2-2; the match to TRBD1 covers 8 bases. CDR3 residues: CASSLAAGGRATGELFF. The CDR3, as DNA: TGTGCCAGCAGCTTGGCCGCAGGGGGCCGTGCCACCGGGGAGCTGTTTTTT.